Listed below are T cell receptor beta chains from one sample, sequenced in a study of blood T cells in healthy people across ages. MiXCR, applied by TCRdb to the 5' RACE reads, yields one record per CDR3 protein. Among 1.5 million to 2 million distinct CDR3 sequences listed, roughly 43% were seen once. The sequenced sample was blood. These TCRs come from a human donor in good health. Both conserved end residues are trimmed from each CDR3. A D gene is named only where the DNA matches it firmly.

J gene: TRBJ1-2
D gene: .
V gene: TRBV12-3/TRBV12-4
CDR3 protein: ASTGRLEGGYT

J gene: TRBJ2-5
D gene: .
V gene: TRBV4-2
CDR3 protein: ASSQDTSPGTQY

J gene: TRBJ1-5
D gene: .
V gene: TRBV20-1
CDR3 protein: SLTPGGGPSYQPQH

J gene: TRBJ1-1
D gene: .
V gene: TRBV5-1
CDR3 protein: ASSLDVGGLGTEAF

J gene: TRBJ2-7
D gene: .
V gene: TRBV20-1
CDR3 protein: SASVGGRGEYEQY

J gene: .
D gene: TRBD1
V gene: TRBV15
CDR3 protein: ATSRAGTGYYEQY

J gene: TRBJ1-4
D gene: .
V gene: TRBV7-2
CDR3 protein: ASSLARTANEKLF

J gene: TRBJ1-1
D gene: .
V gene: TRBV12-3/TRBV12-4
CDR3 protein: ASPKYGMNTEAF

J gene: TRBJ1-1
D gene: .
V gene: TRBV5-1
CDR3 protein: ASSLGPALNTEAF

J gene: TRBJ2-1
D gene: .
V gene: TRBV10-3
CDR3 protein: AIRGGGGPNEQF

J gene: TRBJ2-6
D gene: .
V gene: TRBV6-2/TRBV6-3
CDR3 protein: ASSNGGTGASVLT

J gene: TRBJ2-5
D gene: TRBD1
V gene: TRBV2
CDR3 protein: ASRADRGPQETQY

J gene: TRBJ2-1
D gene: TRBD1
V gene: TRBV6-5
CDR3 protein: ASSYTHRGTGAYNEQF

J gene: TRBJ2-1
D gene: .
V gene: TRBV20-1
CDR3 protein: SVSTTAENEQF

J gene: TRBJ2-1
D gene: TRBD1
V gene: TRBV24-1
CDR3 protein: ATSDAARDRVYEQD

J gene: TRBJ2-5
D gene: TRBD1
V gene: TRBV5-1
CDR3 protein: ASSLMIPTGIYEQY

J gene: TRBJ1-5
D gene: TRBD1
V gene: TRBV12-3/TRBV12-4
CDR3 protein: ASSFGDRGSCCNQPQH

J gene: TRBJ1-2
D gene: TRBD1
V gene: TRBV12-3/TRBV12-4
CDR3 protein: ASTGGIGQWGQTHFYT

J gene: TRBJ1-5
D gene: TRBD1
V gene: TRBV20-1
CDR3 protein: SAWTGDNQPQH

J gene: TRBJ2-5
D gene: TRBD1
V gene: TRBV7-9
CDR3 protein: ASSIQGAQETQY

J gene: TRBJ1-2
D gene: .
V gene: TRBV11-2
CDR3 protein: ASSSPSGEVPYGYT

J gene: TRBJ2-7
D gene: .
V gene: TRBV4-1
CDR3 protein: ASSQDQGEQY

J gene: .
D gene: .
V gene: TRBV7-6
CDR3 protein: ASTLRWGDYEQY

J gene: .
D gene: TRBD1
V gene: TRBV20-1
CDR3 protein: SADGTGRETQY

J gene: TRBJ2-1
D gene: TRBD1
V gene: TRBV7-2
CDR3 protein: ASGPRDREQF

J gene: TRBJ1-4
D gene: .
V gene: TRBV11-2
CDR3 protein: ASSKDRATNEKLF

J gene: TRBJ2-1
D gene: .
V gene: TRBV12-3/TRBV12-4
CDR3 protein: ASRLRRQFPMNEQF

J gene: TRBJ2-3
D gene: .
V gene: TRBV10-3
CDR3 protein: AISPSGRRTDTQY

J gene: TRBJ2-7
D gene: .
V gene: TRBV14
CDR3 protein: ASSQIGQPGEQY

J gene: TRBJ1-2
D gene: .
V gene: TRBV6-1
CDR3 protein: ASSRHQETSGYT

J gene: TRBJ1-3
D gene: TRBD1
V gene: TRBV29-1
CDR3 protein: SVDDVTGTTGTIY

J gene: TRBJ1-1
D gene: .
V gene: TRBV2
CDR3 protein: ASRKEGNTEAF